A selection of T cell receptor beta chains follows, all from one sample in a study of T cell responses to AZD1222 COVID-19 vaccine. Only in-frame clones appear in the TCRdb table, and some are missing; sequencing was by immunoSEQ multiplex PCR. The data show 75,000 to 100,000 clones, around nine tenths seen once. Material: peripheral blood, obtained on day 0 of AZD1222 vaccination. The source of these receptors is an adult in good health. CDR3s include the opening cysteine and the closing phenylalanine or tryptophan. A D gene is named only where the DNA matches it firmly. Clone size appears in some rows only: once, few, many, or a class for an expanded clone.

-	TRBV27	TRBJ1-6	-	CASSLFPQPGGSPLHF	TGTGCCAGCAGTTTATTCCCACAACCGGGTGGTTCACCCCTCCACTTT
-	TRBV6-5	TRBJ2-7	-	CASSQQQGYEQYF	TGTGCCAGCAGCCAACAGCAGGGGTACGAGCAGTACTTC
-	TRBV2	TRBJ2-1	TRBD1	CASGRDSSYNEQFF	TGTGCCAGCGGTCGGGACAGCTCCTACAATGAGCAGTTCTTC
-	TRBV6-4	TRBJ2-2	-	CASSREYGTGELFF	TGTGCCAGCAGTCGTGAATATGGCACCGGGGAGCTGTTTTTT
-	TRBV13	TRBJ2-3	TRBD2	CASTKTSGATDTQYF	TGTGCCAGCACCAAGACTAGCGGGGCCACAGATACGCAGTATTTT
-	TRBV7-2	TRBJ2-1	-	CASSSPGRPYEQFF	TGTGCCAGCAGCTCACCGGGGCGTCCTTATGAGCAGTTCTTC
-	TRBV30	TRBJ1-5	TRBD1	CAWSSWDRGNQPQHF	TGTGCCTGGAGTTCTTGGGACAGGGGCAATCAGCCCCAGCATTTT
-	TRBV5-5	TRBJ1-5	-	CASSPRERIGAQHF	TGTGCCAGCAGCCCGCGGGAAAGGATAGGAGCCCAGCATTTT
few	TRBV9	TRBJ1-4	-	CASSGSRDGNEKLFF	TGTGCCAGCAGTGGGAGCCGGGACGGCAATGAAAAACTGTTTTTT
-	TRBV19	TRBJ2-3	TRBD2	CASRTSGVADTQYF	TGTGCCAGCAGGACTAGCGGGGTCGCAGATACGCAGTATTTT
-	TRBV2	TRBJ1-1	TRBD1	CASSVGQGIAEAFF	TGTGCCAGCAGTGTGGGACAGGGGATCGCTGAAGCTTTCTTT
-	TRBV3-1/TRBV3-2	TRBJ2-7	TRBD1	CASSSPSGTGGLYEQYF	TGTGCCAGCAGTTCCCCTTCCGGGACAGGGGGCCTTTACGAGCAGTACTTC
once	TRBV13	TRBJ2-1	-	CASSLGKWGSYNEQFF	TGTGCCAGCAGCTTAGGGAAATGGGGTTCCTACAATGAGCAGTTCTTC
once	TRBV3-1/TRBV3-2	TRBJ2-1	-	CASSQGNPYNEQFF	TGTGCCAGCAGCCAAGGGAATCCTTACAATGAGCAGTTCTTC
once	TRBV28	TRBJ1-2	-	CASSLSTGGYTF	TGTGCCAGCAGTTTGTCCACAGGGGGCTACACCTTC